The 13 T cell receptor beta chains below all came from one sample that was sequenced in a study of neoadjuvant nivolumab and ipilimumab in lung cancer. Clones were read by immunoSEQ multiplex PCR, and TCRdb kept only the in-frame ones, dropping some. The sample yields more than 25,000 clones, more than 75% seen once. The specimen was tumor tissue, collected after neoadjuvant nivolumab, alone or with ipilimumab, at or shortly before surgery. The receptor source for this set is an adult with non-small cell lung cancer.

The CDR3 DNA sequence: TGTGCCAGCAGCTTCCGGGACCCTGTAAGCTCTGGAAACACCATATATTTT. It yields the protein CASSFRDPVSSGNTIYF. The V gene is TRBV5-6, the J gene TRBJ1-3; TRBD1 might be the D (5 bases). The CDR3 sequence is 17 residues long. The ends were cut back, 2 bases at V and 0 bases at J, with 15 bases in the middle. Looked up from germline, CDR1 is SGHDT and CDR2 is YYEEEE.

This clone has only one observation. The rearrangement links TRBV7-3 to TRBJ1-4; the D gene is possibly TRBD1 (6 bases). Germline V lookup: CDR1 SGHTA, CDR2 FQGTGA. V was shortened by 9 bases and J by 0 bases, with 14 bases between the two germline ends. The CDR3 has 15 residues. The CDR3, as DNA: TGTGCCAGGCCTAACAGGGACACAACTAATGAAAAACTGTTTTTT. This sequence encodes CARPNRDTTNEKLFF.

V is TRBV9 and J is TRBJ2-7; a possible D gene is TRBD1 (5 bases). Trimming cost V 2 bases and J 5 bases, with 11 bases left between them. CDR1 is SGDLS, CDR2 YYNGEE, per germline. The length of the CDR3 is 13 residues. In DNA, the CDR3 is TGTGCCAGCAGCGTTGGCCCGGACAACGAGCAGTACTTC. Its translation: CASSVGPDNEQYF.

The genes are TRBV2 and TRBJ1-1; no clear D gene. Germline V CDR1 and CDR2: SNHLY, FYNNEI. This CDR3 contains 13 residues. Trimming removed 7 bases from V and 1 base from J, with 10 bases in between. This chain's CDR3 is CASTGQTNTEAFF. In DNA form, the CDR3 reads TGTGCCAGCACCGGTCAGACGAACACTGAAGCTTTCTTT.

The chain's CDR3 is CASSTGITTNEKLFF. In DNA, the CDR3 is TGTGCCAGCAGCACAGGGATAACGACTAATGAAAAACTGTTTTTT. The chain is built from TRBV7-9 and TRBJ1-4; possibly TRBD1 for D (6 bases). Germline V gene sequence: CDR1 SEHNR, CDR2 FQNEAQ (reference sequence). Trimming removed 5 bases from V and 2 bases from J, with 12 bases in between. The CDR3 runs 15 residues.

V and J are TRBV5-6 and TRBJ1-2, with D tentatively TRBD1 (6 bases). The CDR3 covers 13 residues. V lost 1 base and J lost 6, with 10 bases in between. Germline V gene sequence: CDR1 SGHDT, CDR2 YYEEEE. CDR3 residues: CASSLQGNHGYTF. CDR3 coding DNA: TGTGCCAGCAGCTTGCAGGGGAACCATGGCTACACCTTC.

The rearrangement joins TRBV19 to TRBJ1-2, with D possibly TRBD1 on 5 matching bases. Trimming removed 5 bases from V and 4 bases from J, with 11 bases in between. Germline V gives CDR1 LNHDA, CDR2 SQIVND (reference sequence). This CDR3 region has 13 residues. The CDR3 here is CASSADSSYGYTF. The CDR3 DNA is TGTGCCAGTAGTGCTGACAGCTCCTATGGCTACACCTTC.

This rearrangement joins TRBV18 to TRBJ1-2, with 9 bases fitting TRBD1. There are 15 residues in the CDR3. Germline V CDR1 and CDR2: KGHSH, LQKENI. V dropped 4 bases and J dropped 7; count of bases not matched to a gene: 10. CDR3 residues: CASSLNRGQGLGYTF. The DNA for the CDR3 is TGTGCCAGCTCACTGAACCGGGGACAGGGTCTTGGCTACACCTTC.

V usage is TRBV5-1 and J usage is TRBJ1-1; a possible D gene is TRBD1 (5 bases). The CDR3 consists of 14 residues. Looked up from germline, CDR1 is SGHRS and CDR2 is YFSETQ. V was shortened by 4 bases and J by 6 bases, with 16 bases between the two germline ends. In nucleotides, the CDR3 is TGCGCCAGCAGCAGCAGGGTCAACACTCCTGAAGCTTTCTTT. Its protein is CASSSRVNTPEAFF.

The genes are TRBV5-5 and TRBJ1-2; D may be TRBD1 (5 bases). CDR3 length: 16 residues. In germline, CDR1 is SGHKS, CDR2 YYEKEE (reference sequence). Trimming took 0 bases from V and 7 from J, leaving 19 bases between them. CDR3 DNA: TGTGCCAGCAGCTTGGACACAGGCCTCCGTTCAACTGGCTACACCTTC. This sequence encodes CASSLDTGLRSTGYTF.

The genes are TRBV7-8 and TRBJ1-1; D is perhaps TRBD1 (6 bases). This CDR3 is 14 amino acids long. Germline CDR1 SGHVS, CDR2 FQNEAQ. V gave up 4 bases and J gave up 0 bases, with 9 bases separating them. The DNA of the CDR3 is TGTGCCAGCAGCTACGGACAGATGAACACTGAAGCTTTCTTT. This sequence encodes CASSYGQMNTEAFF.

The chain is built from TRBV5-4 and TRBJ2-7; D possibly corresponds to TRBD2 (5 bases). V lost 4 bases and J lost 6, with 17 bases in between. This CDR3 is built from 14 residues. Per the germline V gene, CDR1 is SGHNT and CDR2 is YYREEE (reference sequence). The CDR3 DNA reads TGTGCCAGCAGCCCCGGGAACGGAGGCTTCGAGCAGTACTTC. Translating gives CASSPGNGGFEQYF.

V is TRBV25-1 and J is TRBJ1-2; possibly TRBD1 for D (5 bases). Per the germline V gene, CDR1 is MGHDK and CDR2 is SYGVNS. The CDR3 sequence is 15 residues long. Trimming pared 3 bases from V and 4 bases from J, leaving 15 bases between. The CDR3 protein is CASSDPREGSYGYTF. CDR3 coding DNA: TGTGCCAGCAGTGACCCCAGGGAGGGAAGCTATGGCTACACCTTC.